These T cell receptor beta chains were read from a single sample in a study of T cell changes during pregnancy in multiple sclerosis. The protocol was immunoSEQ multiplex PCR, while the TCRdb copy is restricted to in-frame clones and leaves out a portion. The sample shows roughly 120,000 clones, approximately 93% of them seen only once. The sample consisted of peripheral blood, taken before pregnancy. These receptors came from a female donor with multiple sclerosis, enrolled in a pregnancy study. CDR3s include the opening cysteine and the closing phenylalanine or tryptophan. The order of the fields is J gene, CDR3 length, D gene, V gene, clone size, CDR3 DNA, CDR3 protein. A D gene is named only where the DNA matches it firmly. The size field is filled for only some rows; it gives once, few, many or a size class.

J: TRBJ2-7
length: 14
D: TRBD1
V: TRBV7-2
size: few
DNA: TGTGCCAGCAGTCGACAGGGTGGGCCCTACGAGCAGTACTTC
CDR3: CASSRQGGPYEQYF

J: TRBJ2-7
length: 14
D: TRBD1
V: TRBV5-6
size: once
DNA: TGTGCCAGCAGCCCGCGACAGGGGCTCTACGAGCAGTACTTC
CDR3: CASSPRQGLYEQYF

J: TRBJ2-7
length: 14
D: TRBD2
V: TRBV9
size: NA
DNA: TGTGCCAGCAGCGTAGCAGCGGGAGGCTACGAGCAGTACTTC
CDR3: CASSVAAGGYEQYF

J: TRBJ2-2
length: 16
D: TRBD1
V: TRBV28
size: NA
DNA: TGTGCCAGCAGTTCCCGGGACAGGGGGTATACCGGGGAGCTGTTTTTT
CDR3: CASSSRDRGYTGELFF

J: TRBJ2-3
length: 12
D: TRBD2
V: TRBV30
size: once
DNA: TGTGCCTGGAGTCTCCGGACTAGACAGCAGTATTTT
CDR3: CAWSLRTRQQYF

J: TRBJ1-1
length: 15
D: NA
V: TRBV10-3
size: NA
DNA: TGTGCCATCAGTGAGTCGCCTGGGGCTAACACTGAAGCTTTCTTT
CDR3: CAISESPGANTEAFF

J: TRBJ2-6
length: 14
D: NA
V: TRBV5-1
size: NA
DNA: TGCGCCAGCAGCCCTACCTCTGGGGCCAACGTCCTGACTTTC
CDR3: CASSPTSGANVLTF

J: TRBJ2-1
length: 13
D: TRBD2
V: TRBV11-2
size: NA
DNA: TGTGCCAGCAGCTTAGATCGGGGGGATGAGCAGTTCTTC
CDR3: CASSLDRGDEQFF

J: TRBJ2-3
length: 15
D: NA
V: TRBV5-6
size: NA
DNA: TGTGCCAGCAGCTCACTCCCACGGGGGACGGATACGCAGTATTTT
CDR3: CASSSLPRGTDTQYF

J: TRBJ2-1
length: 15
D: NA
V: TRBV6-1
size: NA
DNA: TGTGCCAGCAGTGCAACAGGGAGCGCAAACAATGAGCAGTTCTTC
CDR3: CASSATGSANNEQFF

J: TRBJ2-3
length: 14
D: NA
V: TRBV15
size: few
DNA: TGTGCCACCAGCAGAGATACAAGCACAGATACGCAGTATTTT
CDR3: CATSRDTSTDTQYF

J: TRBJ2-3
length: 17
D: TRBD2
V: TRBV5-1
size: NA
DNA: TGCGCCAGCAGCTCAACTCTAGCGGGAGGGCGGGCAGATACGCAGTATTTT
CDR3: CASSSTLAGGRADTQYF

J: TRBJ2-7
length: 15
D: NA
V: TRBV27
size: once
DNA: TGTGCCAGCAGTTCCCACGTACAGGCCTCCTACGAGCAGTACTTC
CDR3: CASSSHVQASYEQYF

J: TRBJ2-1
length: 14
D: NA
V: TRBV7-9
size: NA
DNA: TGTGCCAGCAGCTTCCCGGACTTGTACAATGAGCAGTTCTTC
CDR3: CASSFPDLYNEQFF

J: TRBJ1-3
length: 12
D: NA
V: TRBV28
size: NA
DNA: TGTGCCAGCAGTTTAGATTGGGCCACCATATATTTT
CDR3: CASSLDWATIYF

J: TRBJ2-5
length: 18
D: NA
V: TRBV14
size: NA
DNA: TGTGCCAGCAGCCAGCCCTATGGGTCTAGAGTACACCAAGAGACCCAGTACTTC
CDR3: CASSQPYGSRVHQETQYF

J: TRBJ1-1
length: 17
D: TRBD1
V: TRBV19
size: once
DNA: TGTGCCAGTAGTTCCAGGGGGGAGAACAGGTACGTGACTGAAGCTTTCTTT
CDR3: CASSSRGENRYVTEAFF

J: TRBJ1-1
length: 14
D: NA
V: TRBV7-9
size: NA
DNA: TGTGCCAGCAGCGAAGGGGCCCAGGAGACTGAAGCTTTCTTT
CDR3: CASSEGAQETEAFF

J: TRBJ1-1
length: 15
D: TRBD1
V: TRBV7-8
size: NA
DNA: TGTGCCAGCAGCTTAGTGCCCAGGGGGCCCACTGAAGCTTTCTTT
CDR3: CASSLVPRGPTEAFF

J: TRBJ1-2
length: 16
D: NA
V: TRBV18
size: NA
DNA: TGTGCCAGCTCCCCGCCTGAGAGGGCACGGAACTATGGCTACACCTTC
CDR3: CASSPPERARNYGYTF

J: TRBJ2-3
length: 16
D: TRBD2
V: TRBV13
size: NA
DNA: TGTGCCAGCAGCTTTCCTGGGGGGGGACGGAGAGATACGCAGTATTTT
CDR3: CASSFPGGGRRDTQYF

J: TRBJ2-7
length: 12
D: TRBD1
V: TRBV29-1
size: NA
DNA: TGCAGCGCGGGACAGCGGATCTACGAGCAGTACTTC
CDR3: CSAGQRIYEQYF

J: TRBJ1-6
length: 12
D: NA
V: TRBV7-2
size: once
DNA: TGTGCCAGCAGCTCACAGGGTTCACCCCTCCACTTT
CDR3: CASSSQGSPLHF

J: TRBJ2-7
length: 15
D: NA
V: TRBV9
size: NA
DNA: TGTGCCAGCAGCGTAGACCCGACACTGACTAGGGAGCAGTACTTC
CDR3: CASSVDPTLTREQYF

J: TRBJ2-5
length: 16
D: NA
V: TRBV6-5
size: once
DNA: TGTGCCAGCAGTTACTCTGGCGCCGTGGTGCGGGAGACCCAGTACTTC
CDR3: CASSYSGAVVRETQYF

J: TRBJ2-1
length: 13
D: NA
V: TRBV4-1
size: NA
DNA: TGCGCCAGCAGCCAAGATCCCCACAGTGAGCAGTTCTTC
CDR3: CASSQDPHSEQFF